The next 15 T cell receptor beta chains were all read from a single sample in a study of CD8 T cells in Susac syndrome. A quantity of about 0.5 to 1 ug RNA underwent reverse transcription using random hexamers. Via MiXCR, TCRdb re-called the immunoSEQ multiplex PCR reads, giving one row per CDR3 protein. The data contain roughly 100,000 distinct CDR3 sequences, just under 95% of them singletons. Source material: CD4+ T cells from PBMCs. These receptors originate from a human donor with Susac syndrome.

The chain joins TRBV2 to TRBJ2-7, with no clear D. The CDR3 runs 15 residues. Trimming left V 1 base short and J 2 bases short, with 12 bases between. CDR1 is SNHLY and CDR2 is FYNNEI in the germline V gene. This CDR3 is CASSEEYGRAYEQYF. The CDR3 region has the DNA TGTGCCAGCAGTGAAGAGTACGGCCGCGCCTACGAGCAGTACTTC.

The gene calls are TRBV20-1 and TRBJ1-5; no firm D call. The CDR3 sequence is 8 residues long. The germline CDR1 and CDR2 sequences are DFQATT and SNEGSKA (reference sequence). The CDR3 DNA is TGCACGAATCAGCCCCAGCATTTT. Protein sequence: CTNQPQHF.

J is TRBJ2-7 and V is TRBV4-1; the D call may be TRBD1 or TRBD2 (5 bases each). Between the trimmed V and J ends, which lost 2 bases and 1 base, there was a span of 15 bases. CDR3 size: 16 residues. Germline CDR1 is MGHRA and CDR2 is YSYEKL. The CDR3 sequence: CASSQLSGTGSYEQYF. The CDR3 coding sequence is TGCGCCAGCAGCCAATTGTCCGGGACGGGATCCTACGAGCAGTACTTC.

This clonotype turned up a few times. V and J are TRBV4-2 and TRBJ2-3; D is uncertain. The CDR3 has 16 residues. CDR1 is LGHNA and CDR2 is YNFKEQ in the germline V gene. Trimming removed 0 bases from V and 1 base from J, with 11 bases in between. The CDR3 region has the DNA TGTGCCAGCAGCCAAGAGAGCCCGCCACGCACAGATACGCAGTATTTT. Amino acids: CASSQESPPRTDTQYF.

This clonotype was observed a few times. The chain carries TRBV11-2 and TRBJ2-3; D gene ambiguous. This CDR3 region has 11 residues. Deletions cut 4 bases from V and 6 bases from J, with 5 bases between. CDR1 and CDR2 (germline): SGHAT, FQNNGV. The CDR3: CASSSLDTQYF. CDR3 nucleotide sequence: TGTGCCAGCAGCTCCTTGGATACGCAGTATTTT.

The CDR3 loop is CAWGSRDRGVYGYTF. The CDR3 DNA sequence: TGTGCCTGGGGCTCCCGGGACAGGGGCGTCTATGGCTACACCTTC. The V call is TRBV30, the J call TRBJ1-2; 10 bases are a match to TRBD1. The germline V gene encodes CDR1 GTSNPN and CDR2 SVGIG (reference sequence). With V trimmed by 5 bases and J by 4 bases, 10 bases remained unmatched. This CDR3 is 15 amino acids long.

The CDR3 region is CASRRQGWSYEQYF. The CDR3 DNA is TGTGCCAGCAGGAGACAGGGTTGGTCCTACGAGCAGTACTTC. The chain combines TRBV28 with TRBJ2-7; 7 nucleotides agree with TRBD1. In germline, CDR1 is MDHEN, CDR2 SYDVKM. CDR3 length: 14 amino acids. V lost 6 bases and J lost 1; bases outside the gene matches: 6.

CDR3 sequence reads: CASSQGDRPYEQYF. The CDR3 DNA is TGTGCCAGCAGTCAGGGCGACAGACCCTACGAGCAGTACTTC. The V call is TRBV12-3 or TRBV12-4, the J call TRBJ2-7; the D gene is possibly TRBD1 (5 bases). This CDR3 region has 14 residues. Trimming left V 5 bases short and J 2 bases short, with 13 bases between.

The V gene is TRBV20-1, the J gene TRBJ2-1, with D possibly being TRBD1 or TRBD2 (5 bases each). This CDR3 is built from 17 residues. Deletions cut 4 bases from V and 0 bases from J, with 19 bases between. CDR1 and CDR2 (germline): DFQATT, SNEGSKA (reference sequence). DNA of the CDR3: TGCAGTGCTATAGGGGCCGGAGGCGCGAGCTCCTACAATGAGCAGTTCTTC. Translation: CSAIGAGGASSYNEQFF.

The CDR3 loop reads CASSLAGGPYEQYF. The CDR3 DNA follows: TGTGCCAGCAGTTTGGCGGGGGGGCCTTACGAGCAGTACTTC. This chain links TRBV12-3 or TRBV12-4 with TRBJ2-7, with 9 bases matching TRBD2. The CDR3 runs 14 residues. The trim removed 3 bases at V and 4 bases at J, leaving 4 bases unmatched.

The chain uses TRBV6-5 and TRBJ1-2; D unresolved. This CDR3 comprises 10 residues. V gave up 6 bases and J gave up 8 bases, with 7 bases separating them. Germline V CDR1 and CDR2: MNHEY, SVGAGI. Here the CDR3 DNA reads TGTGCCAGCAGGTTCTTCGGCTACACCTTC. Translation: CASRFFGYTF.

The V gene is TRBV29-1, the J gene TRBJ2-5, with D maybe TRBD1 (5 bases). CDR3 length: 11 amino acids. CDR1 is SQVTM and CDR2 is ANQGSEA in the germline V gene. The V end lost 2 bases, the J end lost 9 bases, and 10 bases lay between the germline ends. The CDR3 coding sequence is TGCAGCGTTGAAATGTCAGGGCCCCAGTACTTC. Translating it yields CSVEMSGPQYF. Variable domain in full (rest from reference TRBV29-1 and TRBJ2-5): SAVISQKPSRDICQRGTSLTIQCQVDSQVTMMFWYRQQPGQSLTLIATANQGSEATYESGFVIDKFPISRPNLTFSTLTVSNMSPEDSSIYLCSVEMSGPQYFGPGTRLLVL.

The rearrangement uses TRBV12-3 or TRBV12-4 and TRBJ2-2; 7 bases are shared with TRBD1. The trim removed 6 bases at V and 7 bases at J, leaving 11 bases unmatched. CDR3 length: 15 residues. CDR3 sequence: CASSPGTAHDGELFF. CDR3 nucleotide sequence: TGTGCCAGCAGCCCCGGGACAGCCCACGACGGGGAGCTGTTTTTT.

The chain has TRBV30 and TRBJ2-5; D gene unclear. The germline gives CDR1 GTSNPN, CDR2 SVGIG (reference sequence). Trimming left V 4 bases short and J 2 bases short, with 8 bases between. CDR3 length equals 12 residues. In nucleotides, the CDR3 is TGTGCCTGGACCAAGTTTCAAGAGACCCAGTACTTC. Translating gives CAWTKFQETQYF.

The rearrangement joins TRBV29-1 to TRBJ2-7; D is perhaps TRBD1 or TRBD2 (5 bases each). The germline V gene has CDR1 SQVTM and CDR2 ANQGSEA. V lost 4 bases and J lost 2, with 12 bases in between. The CDR3 length is 13 residues. CDR3: CSVARDRTYEQYF. CDR3 nucleotide sequence: TGCAGCGTTGCAAGGGACCGGACCTACGAGCAGTACTTC.